This T cell receptor (beta chain) was obtained from a study of PD-1 blockade in classical Hodgkin lymphoma. Time point specified: cycle 4 day 1 (C4D1), after 6 weeks of nivolumab. All patients experienced relapse after autologous stem cell transplantation, and brentuximab vedotin exposure was variable. Trimming removed 2 bases from V and 8 bases from J, with 11 bases in between. CDR1 SGHTA and CDR2 FQGNSA come from the germline V gene. This CDR3 region has 13 residues. The repertoire was sequenced with immunoSEQ multiplex PCR; TCRdb's copy has only in-frame clones and lacks some. The sample has 100,000 or so clones; approximately 90% are singletons.

The TCR sequence derives from a human donor with classical Hodgkin lymphoma. Sequenced here: peripheral blood mononuclear cells (PBMCs), sampled before the fourth cycle of nivolumab. The chain couples TRBV7-2 to TRBJ2-3, with D possibly TRBD2 on 6 matching bases. CDR3 amino acids: CASSLSRRGTQYF. The CDR3 DNA sequence: TGTGCCAGCAGCTTAAGCAGGCGGGGTACGCAGTATTTT.